The 8 T cell receptor beta chains in this list originate from one sample, sequenced in a study of cytomegalovirus exposure and HLA in healthy donors. Method: immunoSEQ multiplex PCR; TCRdb's copy keeps in-frame clones and lacks some. The sample holds tens of thousands of clones, 85% to 90% seen once. Input material: PBMCs. Source of these receptors: a woman under 30 in good health and CMV-seropositive.

This clone came up once. The rearrangement uses TRBV7-2 and TRBJ2-7; 13 bases agree with TRBD2. Trimming at V came to 4 bases and at J to 6 bases, leaving 3 bases not matched to a gene. The germline V gene has CDR1 SGHTA and CDR2 FQGNSA. This CDR3 has 14 residues. CDR3 sequence: CASSSGLAGTEQYF. The CDR3 nucleotides are TGTGCCAGCAGCTCGGGACTAGCGGGGACCGAGCAGTACTTC.

This clone came up once. V and J are TRBV4-1 and TRBJ2-1, with 9 bases aligning to TRBD2. This CDR3 comprises 17 residues. Trimming removed 0 bases from V and 3 bases from J; junction bases left unmatched: 6. Germline CDR1 MGHRA, CDR2 YSYEKL. DNA for the CDR3: TGCGCCAGCAGCCAAGAAGGAGCGGGAGGACTCTACAATGAGCAGTTCTTC. Its protein product is CASSQEGAGGLYNEQFF.

This clone ranks as medium-sized. The chain is built from TRBV6-1 and TRBJ2-1; the match to TRBD2 covers 10 bases. This CDR3 has 15 amino acids. Germline V gene lookup returns CDR1 MNHNS and CDR2 SASEGT. V shed 6 bases, J shed 7 bases, and the junction held 9 bases outside the gene matches. This CDR3 reads CASSGTSGEGNEQFF. In nucleotides, the CDR3 is TGTGCCAGCAGCGGTACTAGCGGGGAAGGGAATGAGCAGTTCTTC.

The rearrangement joins TRBV21-1 to TRBJ2-3; the table assigns TRBD2, which was not confirmed against the DNA. TRBV21-1 is given as a pseudogene. The CDR3 totals 24 residues. The DNA of the CDR3 is TGTGCCAGCAATTCCCTTGGATGTTCTAGCGGGGGACCGGACCTTCACTTGCACACAGATACGCAGTATTTT. Encoded protein: CASNSLGCSSGGPDLHLHTDTQYF.

V usage is TRBV6-5 and J usage is TRBJ2-1; possible D gene TRBD1, 6 bases. Germline CDR1 reads MNHEY; CDR2 reads SVGAGI. This CDR3 contains 13 residues. V lost 5 bases and J 8 bases, leaving 13 bases between the germline ends. CDR3 sequence (DNA): TGTGCCAGCAGTGCGGACAGTTGGGATGAGCAGTTCTTC. As protein: CASSADSWDEQFF.

This chain uses TRBV9 with TRBJ1-2; possibly TRBD1 for D (5 bases). Germline values: CDR1 SGDLS, CDR2 YYNGEE. The CDR3 loop spans 15 amino acids. V was trimmed by 0 bases and J by 4 bases, leaving 13 bases between them. The CDR3 sequence is CASSVGGEGPYGYTF. CDR3 coding DNA: TGTGCCAGCAGCGTAGGGGGGGAAGGGCCCTATGGCTACACCTTC.

The chain couples TRBV7-8 to TRBJ2-3; TRBD2 matches 10 bases. The germline CDR1 and CDR2 sequences are SGHVS and FQNEAQ. The CDR3 consists of 17 residues. V lost 0 bases to trimming and J lost 5 bases; unmatched junction nucleotides: 8. The CDR3 protein is CASSLATTSGTGDTQYF. CDR3 DNA: TGTGCCAGCAGCTTAGCGACCACTAGCGGGACGGGAGATACGCAGTATTTT.

The rearrangement uses TRBV5-1 and TRBJ1-2; a weak D match, TRBD1 (6 bases). V gave up 7 bases and J gave up 4 bases, with 20 bases separating them. Germline loops: CDR1 SGHRS, CDR2 YFSETQ. The CDR3 length is 15 residues. CDR3 loop: CASYPGNRDVYGYTF. The CDR3 DNA follows: TGCGCCAGCTATCCGGGGAACAGGGACGTCTATGGCTACACCTTC.